Sequencing of this TCR beta chain was carried out in a study of T cells expressing NK-cell markers. Study-level information: The sequencing cohort of eight donors included seven HCMV-seropositive individuals and one seronegative individual.

Germline V gives CDR1 MGHDK, CDR2 SYGVNS. The CDR3 is made up of 18 amino acids. Study outcomes and limitations: NKG2C+ dominant clonotypes from 5 to 7 donors made up about 1.0-7.5% of CD8+ T cells. The CD3+CD56-NKG2C+ fraction of a handful of donors was also led by these clonotypes.

TCRdb re-called the 5' RACE reads and gives one entry per CDR3 protein, without DNA. The sample totals about 380,000 distinct CDR3 sequences. About this clonotype itself: What it binds is unknown.

The specimen was blood T cells: a sorted CD56 or NKG2C T cell subset, CD4+ or CD8+ T cells, or bulk PBMC T cells (not recorded which). The TCR sequence derives from a man aged 18-69 years in good health. This rearrangement joins TRBV25-1 to TRBJ2-6; TCRdb names TRBD1, which stays unverified in the absence of DNA. The CDR3 sequence: CASSSRTGISAGANVLTF.